This entry lists 13 T cell receptor beta chains sequenced from one sample in a study of blood T cell repertoires in COVID-19. Measured with immunoSEQ multiplex PCR; TCRdb has only the in-frame clones, and not every one. Among 84,000 or so clones, roughly 80% were seen once, and the ten largest hold around 16%. Sequenced: peripheral blood. These receptors came from a woman aged 80 or over with acute or convalescent COVID-19.

This clone was seen a handful of times. This rearrangement joins TRBV3-1 (or the pseudogene TRBV3-2) to TRBJ1-5; D gene ambiguous. Trimming removed 0 bases from V and 0 bases from J, with 6 bases in between. The CDR3 is made up of 15 amino acids. CDR1 is LGHDT and CDR2 is YNNKEL in the germline V gene (reference sequence). The DNA of the CDR3 is TGTGCCAGCAGCCAAGATCTCAGTAGCAATCAGCCCCAGCATTTT. Translating gives CASSQDLSSNQPQHF.

The CDR3 protein is CASSLDIRGQGYEQYF. As DNA, the CDR3 is TGTGCCAGCAGCTTAGATATCAGGGGGCAAGGTTACGAGCAGTACTTC. The chain has TRBV11-3 and TRBJ2-7; TRBD1 aligns across 8 bases. CDR3 length: 16 amino acids. V gave up 0 bases and J gave up 4 bases; unmatched junction bases: 8. Per the germline V gene, CDR1 is SGHNT and CDR2 is YENEEA.

For the CDR3, the DNA is TGTGCCAGCAGCTATAGCGGGGCACGAGGTGAGCAGTTCTTC. This encodes CASSYSGARGEQFF. This rearrangement joins TRBV7-2 to TRBJ2-1; TRBD2 aligns across 8 bases. The germline V gene encodes CDR1 SGHTA and CDR2 FQGNSA. V was pared by 4 bases and J by 9 bases, with 8 bases of the junction left unmatched. The CDR3 totals 14 residues. The whole variable domain, remainder taken from reference TRBV7-2 and TRBJ2-1, is GAGVSQSPSNKVTEKGKDVELRCDPISGHTALYWYRQSLGQGLEFLIYFQGNSAPDKSGLPSDRFSAERTGGSVSTLTIQRTQQEDSAVYLCASSYSGARGEQFFGPGTRLTVL.

This sequence joins TRBV4-1 and TRBJ1-2; 9 bases are a match to TRBD1. Losses at the gene ends were 4 bases for V and 7 bases for J; bases not matched to a gene: 7. The germline gives CDR1 MGHRA, CDR2 YSYEKL. This CDR3 spans 14 amino acids. The CDR3 bases are TGCGCCAGCAGCCCCCCGGGACAGGGACTTGGCTACACCTTC. Encoded protein: CASSPPGQGLGYTF.

V gene TRBV7-2 combines with J gene TRBJ2-7; TRBD2 might be the D (6 bases). The CDR3 extends over 14 amino acids. The V gene's germline CDR1 is SGHTA and CDR2 FQGNSA. Trimming cost V 3 bases and J 3 bases, with 12 bases left between them. CDR3 DNA: TGTGCCAGCAGCTTCGGGACTCATCGCTACGAGCAGTACTTC. Protein sequence: CASSFGTHRYEQYF.

This rearrangement joins TRBV11-2 to TRBJ2-1; 7 nucleotides align to TRBD1. Germline V CDR1 and CDR2: SGHAT, FQNNGV. The CDR3 sequence is 15 residues long. The V gene end was trimmed by 6 bases and the J gene end by 6 bases; junction bases not matched to a gene: 11. CDR3 DNA sequence: TGTGCCAGCAGACGAGGCAGGGGGACGTTCAATGAGCAGTTCTTC. Its translation: CASRRGRGTFNEQFF.

The gene calls are TRBV3-1 (or the pseudogene TRBV3-2) and TRBJ2-2; maybe TRBD2 (6 bases). This CDR3 comprises 14 residues. V lost 1 base and J 7 bases, leaving 10 bases between the germline ends. Germline lookup yields CDR1 LGHDT and CDR2 YNNKEL (reference sequence). In nucleotides, the CDR3 is TGTGCCAGCAGCCAAGTAGAGCGGGTCGGGGAGCTGTTTTTT. Its translation: CASSQVERVGELFF.

The DNA of the CDR3 is TGTGCCAGTAGGGCCGACAGGGGTAACACTGAAGCTTTCTTT. This translates into CASRADRGNTEAFF. V and J are TRBV19 and TRBJ1-1; 8 bases agree with TRBD1. This CDR3 has 14 residues. The germline V gene encodes CDR1 LNHDA and CDR2 SQIVND (reference sequence). The trim removed 6 bases at V and 2 bases at J, leaving 5 bases unmatched.

This CDR3 is CASSSGLGGIGNQPQHF. CDR3 DNA sequence: TGTGCCAGCAGTTCCGGCTTGGGGGGGATCGGCAATCAGCCCCAGCATTTT. This sequence joins TRBV28 and TRBJ1-5; D might be TRBD1 (5 bases). V shed 4 bases and J shed 2 bases, with 18 bases lying between them. The CDR3 totals 17 residues. Per germline, CDR1 MDHEN and CDR2 SYDVKM.

The V gene is TRBV28, the J gene TRBJ1-2, with 11 bases aligning to TRBD1. J was trimmed by 3 bases and V by 6 bases; bases with no gene match: 6. CDR3 length equals 15 residues. Germline CDR1 MDHEN, CDR2 SYDVKM. DNA of the CDR3: TGTGCCAGCAGCTTGTTGGGACAGGGGGACTATGGCTACACCTTC. Its protein product is CASSLLGQGDYGYTF.

This clone was detected only once. The rearrangement joins TRBV6-2 or TRBV6-3 to TRBJ1-6, with D perhaps matching TRBD1 (5 bases). The CDR3 runs to 15 residues. Trimming removed 4 bases at V and 10 bases at J, with 17 bases between. Looked up from germline, CDR1 is MNHEY and CDR2 is SVGEGT. CDR3: CASSSSQGFRSPLHF. CDR3 nucleotides: TGTGCCAGCAGTTCCAGCCAGGGTTTTCGGTCACCCCTCCACTTT.

The chain employs TRBV6-5 and TRBJ2-7; D unresolved. V was clipped by 7 bases and J by 0 bases, with 13 bases between them. The CDR3 is 14 residues long. Looked up from germline, CDR1 is MNHEY and CDR2 is SVGAGI. The CDR3 loop is CASTPTQISYEQYF. CDR3 DNA: TGTGCCAGCACACCGACACAAATCTCCTACGAGCAGTACTTC.

This rearrangement joins TRBV3-1 (or the pseudogene TRBV3-2) to TRBJ2-7, with D tentatively TRBD2 (5 bases). CDR3 length equals 15 residues. V lost 0 bases to trimming and J lost 3 bases, with 12 bases between them. Germline loops: CDR1 LGHDT, CDR2 YNNKEL (reference sequence). CDR3: CASSQDARVSYEQYF. The CDR3 coding sequence is TGTGCCAGCAGCCAAGATGCGCGGGTTAGCTACGAGCAGTACTTC.